The next 21 T cell receptor beta chains were all read from a single sample in a study of beta chain features in type 1 diabetes. TCRB transcripts that were expressed got sequenced, as all of the isolated RNA had been reverse transcribed. Sequencing was performed with immunoSEQ multiplex PCR; in TCRdb, only in-frame clones are kept and a portion is missing. Seen here are about 220,000 clones, roughly 11% observed once, and the top ten hold approximately 1.3%. The sequencing sample was made of central memory CD4+ T cells from blood. The source is a man between 18 and 35 years old in good health.

This clone was observed a few times. This chain links TRBV10-3 with TRBJ2-1; TRBD2 agrees at 10 bases. The CDR3 extends over 18 amino acids. V trimming: 0 bases; J trimming: 0 bases; junction bases outside the gene matches: 5. The germline CDR1 and CDR2 sequences are ENHRY and SYGVKD. The CDR3 sequence: CAISESSGRMSSYNEQFF. In DNA form, the CDR3 reads TGTGCCATCAGTGAGTCTAGCGGGAGGATGAGCTCCTACAATGAGCAGTTCTTC.

This clone was counted at least ten times. This CDR3 is CASSPGPSGTGELFF. Written as DNA, the CDR3 is TGTGCCAGCAGCCCCGGGCCCTCGGGCACCGGGGAGCTGTTTTTT. The J gene is TRBJ2-2, the V gene TRBV7-2; D is unclear. This CDR3 is 15 amino acids long. The germline gives CDR1 SGHTA, CDR2 FQGNSA. V lost 5 bases to trimming and J lost 4 bases, with 14 bases between them. Full variable domain (outside the CDR3, taken from reference TRBV7-2 and TRBJ2-2): GAGVSQSPSNKVTEKGKDVELRCDPISGHTALYWYRQSLGQGLEFLIYFQGNSAPDKSGLPSDRFSAERTGGSVSTLTIQRTQQEDSAVYLCASSPGPSGTGELFFGEGSRLTVL.

The V call is TRBV5-6, the J call TRBJ2-1, with TRBD2 as a possible D gene (5 bases). V gave up 0 bases and J gave up 10 bases, with 11 bases separating them. The CDR3 is 13 residues long. The germline V gene has CDR1 SGHDT and CDR2 YYEEEE. The CDR3 is CASSLVATREQFF. CDR3 nucleotides: TGTGCCAGCAGCTTGGTAGCGACAAGGGAGCAGTTCTTC.

This clone was observed at least ten times. One base away lies a much larger clone, so this may be a sequencing read error. The sample carries other DNA sequences with the same CDR3. V is TRBV7-9 and J is TRBJ2-1, with unresolved D. CDR1 is SEHNR and CDR2 is FQNEAQ in the germline V gene (reference sequence). This CDR3 is built from 13 residues. With 0 bases removed from V and 5 bases from J, the gap between germline ends came to 5 bases. CDR3 sequence reads: CASSLAENNEQFF. CDR3 bases: TGTGCCAGCAGCTTAGCAGAGAACAATGAGCAGTTCTTC.

There are a few counts of this clone. The chain combines TRBV7-8 with TRBJ1-4; TRBD1 aligns across 7 bases. This CDR3 is 14 amino acids long. Germline CDR1 is SGHVS and CDR2 is FQNEAQ. Trimming took 5 bases from V and 1 from J; bases not matched to a gene: 1. The CDR3 protein is CASSRQGTNEKLFF. The CDR3 DNA sequence: TGTGCCAGCAGCCGACAGGGAACTAATGAAAAACTGTTTTTT.

The V gene is TRBV30, the J gene TRBJ2-3, with 7 bases lining up with TRBD2. The V and J ends lost 5 bases and 3 bases, in that order; junction bases with no gene match: 8. Germline V gives CDR1 GTSNPN, CDR2 SVGIG (reference sequence). The CDR3 runs 14 residues. For the CDR3, the DNA is TGTGCCTGGGAGTCCGGGGGGATGACAGATACGCAGTATTTT. This encodes CAWESGGMTDTQYF.

This clone was found a few times. This chain connects TRBV9 to TRBJ1-2; a possible D gene is TRBD1 (5 bases). With 2 bases removed from V and 6 bases from J, the gap between germline ends came to 11 bases. From germline, CDR1 is SGDLS and CDR2 YYNGEE. There are 13 residues in the CDR3. CDR3 in DNA: TGTGCCAGCAGCGTTCGGGGGACCAATGGCTACACCTTC. It translates to CASSVRGTNGYTF.

This clone has a handful of counts. The rearrangement joins TRBV4-3 to TRBJ2-1; the D gene is possibly TRBD1 (5 bases). CDR1 is LGHNA, CDR2 YSLEER, per germline. V was pared by 1 base and J by 6 bases, with 16 bases between. The CDR3 contains 16 residues. CDR3 amino acids: CASSQGATRGGNEQFF. The DNA of the CDR3 is TGCGCCAGCAGCCAAGGGGCCACAAGGGGCGGCAATGAGCAGTTCTTC.

This clone was found a few times. This chain joins TRBV5-4 and TRBJ1-1, with no clear D. The CDR3 has 11 residues. Germline CDR1 and CDR2: SGHNT and YYREEE (reference sequence). V lost 4 bases to trimming and J lost 7 bases, with 8 bases between them. The CDR3: CASSEDGEAFF. The CDR3 DNA reads TGTGCCAGCAGCGAGGACGGTGAAGCTTTCTTT.

This clone showed up just a few times. V and J are TRBV21-1 and TRBJ2-5. TRBV21-1 is an annotated pseudogene. The length of the CDR3 is 10 residues. The CDR3 DNA reads TGTGCCTACATAGGAGAGACCCAGTACTTC. This encodes CAYIGETQYF.

The chain recombines TRBV18 with TRBJ2-1; 9 nucleotides agree with TRBD2. Trimming took 3 bases from V and 5 from J; bases not matched to a gene: 5. Germline-derived CDR1 and CDR2 are KGHSH and LQKENI. The CDR3 spans 15 residues. CDR3 nucleotides: TGTGCCAGCTCACCCGGACTAGCGATGAACAATGAGCAGTTCTTC. This translates into CASSPGLAMNNEQFF.

This clone was counted at least ten times. J is TRBJ2-1 and V is TRBV4-3, with D maybe TRBD1 (6 bases). Per the germline V gene, CDR1 is LGHNA and CDR2 is YSLEER. There are 16 residues in the CDR3. Trimming took 1 base from V and 5 from J, leaving 15 bases between them. The CDR3 sequence is CASSQGGNRANNEQFF. The CDR3 coding sequence is TGCGCCAGCAGCCAAGGGGGGAACAGGGCTAACAATGAGCAGTTCTTC.

There are many counts of this clone. Compared with germline, one end of the junction differs, possibly owing to a read error. The chain has TRBV7-2 and TRBJ2-7, with 8 bases identical to TRBD2. The CDR3 is 14 residues long. In germline, CDR1 is SGHTA, CDR2 FQGNSA. CDR3 residues: CASSQREGQYEQYF. CDR3 in DNA: TGCGCCAGCAGCCAACGGGAGGGCCAGTACGAGCAGTACTTC.

A few counts support this clone. The chain carries TRBV9 and TRBJ2-2; D is unclear. The V gene's germline CDR1 is SGDLS and CDR2 YYNGEE. V was cut by 6 bases and J by 1 base, with 13 bases left in between. The length of the CDR3 is 15 residues. The CDR3 region is CASTRAVGNTGELFF. The DNA of the CDR3 is TGTGCCAGCACCCGCGCAGTCGGGAACACCGGGGAGCTGTTTTTT.

The gene calls are TRBV5-4 and TRBJ2-3; 10 bases fit TRBD2. Germline V gives CDR1 SGHNT, CDR2 YYREEE (reference sequence). The CDR3 spans 17 residues. Trimming removed 4 bases from V and 1 base from J; junction bases left unmatched: 9. CDR3 sequence: CASSIKSSGRGTDTQYF. The CDR3 region has the DNA TGTGCCAGCAGCATCAAATCAAGCGGGAGGGGCACAGATACGCAGTATTTT.

This clone came up a few times. The chain is built from TRBV4-2 and TRBJ2-6; TRBD1 is a possible D gene (6 bases). This CDR3 has 17 amino acids. V gave up 5 bases and J gave up 2 bases, with 16 bases separating them. CDR1 and CDR2 (germline): LGHNA, YNFKEQ. The CDR3 DNA is TGTGCCAGCAGCTTAGGGGCTGGGGGCACTGGGGCCAACGTCCTGACTTTC. Translation: CASSLGAGGTGANVLTF.

This clone was seen only a few times. The V and J genes are TRBV7-6 and TRBJ2-1; 7 positions agree with TRBD1. From germline, CDR1 is SGHVS and CDR2 FNYEAQ. V lost 5 bases, J lost 10 bases, and 5 bases stayed unmatched. The CDR3 runs 12 residues. As DNA, the CDR3 is TGTGCCAGCAGCCTAAACAGGGGAGAGCAGTTCTTC. This sequence encodes CASSLNRGEQFF.

This clone showed up many times. V usage is TRBV7-8 and J usage is TRBJ1-3; D might be TRBD1 (5 bases). Per germline, CDR1 SGHVS and CDR2 FQNEAQ. CDR3 size: 15 residues. The germline V and J ends were trimmed by 1 base and 4 bases, with 11 bases remaining between them. CDR3 bases: TGTGCCAGCAGCTTAGTCGGGGCGGTCGGAAACACCATATATTTT. Its translation is CASSLVGAVGNTIYF.

This clone was recorded many times. V gene TRBV5-1 combines with J gene TRBJ1-5; the match to TRBD1 covers 7 bases. CDR3 length: 13 amino acids. V lost 5 bases to trimming and J lost 5 bases; unmatched junction nucleotides: 4. Germline V gene lookup returns CDR1 SGHRS and CDR2 YFSETQ. CDR3 in DNA: TGCGCCAGCAGAGAGGACAGGCATCAGCCCCAGCATTTT. Its translation is CASREDRHQPQHF.

The V call is TRBV7-2, the J call TRBJ1-5; possibly TRBD1 for D (5 bases). Germline V gene data show CDR1 as SGHTA and CDR2 as FQGNSA. V lost 5 bases and J 10 bases, leaving 15 bases between the germline ends. This CDR3 region has 13 residues. CDR3 region: CASSPGDGRPQHF. The CDR3 DNA reads as TGTGCCAGCAGCCCTGGGGACGGGCGACCCCAGCATTTT.

This sequence joins TRBV6-5 and TRBJ1-1; maybe TRBD1 (6 bases). The CDR3 has 13 amino acids. V was clipped by 6 bases and J by 1 base, with 9 bases between them. Germline V gives CDR1 MNHEY, CDR2 SVGAGI. The CDR3 coding sequence is TGTGCCAGCAGCTGGACAGAGAACACTGAAGCTTTCTTT. Residues: CASSWTENTEAFF.